Each of the 11 T cell receptor beta chains below was sequenced from the same sample in a study of cytomegalovirus exposure and HLA in healthy donors. Use of 60 Vbeta and 13 Jbeta primers characterized the PCR. TCRdb's table, derived via immunoSEQ multiplex PCR, lists solely in-frame clones and lacks some. The table records under 200,000 clones, 82% of them present only once. Sequencing was performed on PBMCs. The receptors come from a girl under 18 in good health and CMV-seropositive.

For the CDR3, the DNA is TGTGCCAGTAGTATGGGACTAGCGGGAGTGGGAGATACGCAGTATTTT. This encodes CASSMGLAGVGDTQYF. The J gene is TRBJ2-3, the V gene TRBV19, with 14 bases matching TRBD2. Germline CDR1 is LNHDA and CDR2 is SQIVND (reference sequence). V shed 3 bases, J shed 5 bases, and the junction held 4 bases outside the gene matches. The CDR3 totals 16 residues.

Note on this clone: One end of the junction fails to match germline, which may point to a read error. The V call is TRBV7-9, the J call TRBJ1-5; D is unresolved. The CDR3 is 12 amino acids. Germline-derived CDR1 and CDR2 are SEHNR and FQNEAQ (reference sequence). CDR3 amino acids: CSSSFPSGPQHF. CDR3 nucleotide sequence: TGTTCCAGCAGCTTCCCCTCAGGGCCCCAGCATTTT.

This clone was observed a single time. This rearrangement joins TRBV6-6 to TRBJ1-4, with TRBD1 matching over 9 bases. The CDR3 covers 15 residues. V dropped 5 bases and J dropped 8; count of bases not matched to a gene: 9. Germline V CDR1 and CDR2: MNHNY, SVGAGI (reference sequence). In nucleotides, the CDR3 is TGTGCCAGCAGTCAAGGACAGGGGATAGGCGAAAAACTGTTTTTT. Its translation: CASSQGQGIGEKLFF.

This chain uses TRBV28 with TRBJ1-2, with D unclear. The CDR3 consists of 12 residues. The germline gives CDR1 MDHEN, CDR2 SYDVKM. V lost 3 bases, J lost 9 bases, and 11 bases lay in between. CDR3 residues: CASSLRLARYTF. The CDR3 DNA reads as TGTGCCAGCAGTTTGAGGTTGGCTCGCTACACCTTC.

The chain combines TRBV5-1 with TRBJ2-2; 7 positions agree with TRBD1. The CDR3 is 15 amino acids. CDR1 is SGHRS, CDR2 YFSETQ, per germline. J gave up 4 bases and V 4 bases, and 7 bases lay outside the gene matches. The CDR3 coding sequence is TGCGCCAGCAGCGTCCGGGACAGTTTCACCGGGGAGCTGTTTTTT. It translates to CASSVRDSFTGELFF.

This chain links TRBV2 with TRBJ1-2; D perhaps matches TRBD1 (6 bases). The germline V gene encodes CDR1 SNHLY and CDR2 FYNNEI. The CDR3 is made up of 15 amino acids. V lost 8 bases, J lost 4 bases, and 20 bases lay in between. CDR3 residues: CASLIQGRRAYGYTF. DNA of the CDR3: TGTGCCAGCCTGATTCAGGGGCGACGGGCCTATGGCTACACCTTC. Complete variable domain (other parts from reference TRBV2 and TRBJ1-2): EPEVTQTPSHQVTQMGQEVILRCVPISNHLYFYWYRQILGQKVEFLVSFYNNEISEKSEIFDDQFSVERPDGSNFTLKIRSTKLEDSAMYFCASLIQGRRAYGYTFGSGTRLTVV.

This chain uses TRBV7-6 with TRBJ2-7; D perhaps matches TRBD2 (5 bases). CDR3 length: 13 residues. Trimming pared 1 base from V and 3 bases from J, leaving 7 bases between. Germline assignment: CDR1 SGHVS and CDR2 FNYEAQ. The CDR3 loop reads CASSLGEGYEQYF. CDR3 DNA sequence: TGTGCCAGCAGCTTAGGTGAGGGCTACGAGCAGTACTTC.

The rearrangement links TRBV6-6 to TRBJ1-4; no reliable D call. The CDR3 contains 15 residues. Trimming took off 1 base at V and 1 base at J, with 7 bases between the two ends. Germline V CDR1 and CDR2: MNHNY, SVGAGI (reference sequence). For the CDR3, the DNA is TGTGCCAGCAGTTACTTCACGAGAACTAATGAAAAACTGTTTTTT. Amino acid sequence: CASSYFTRTNEKLFF.

This clone was counted only a few times. The CDR3 sequence is CASSQGAQPQHF. The CDR3 DNA follows: TGCGCCAGCAGCCAAGGGGCTCAGCCCCAGCATTTT. The rearrangement links TRBV4-1 to TRBJ1-5; D gene unclear. Trimming cost V 1 base and J 6 bases, with 4 bases left between them. Germline CDR1 and CDR2: MGHRA and YSYEKL. The CDR3 totals 12 residues.

The chain joins TRBV5-1 to TRBJ1-5, with a tentative D call TRBD1 (6 bases). V gave up 0 bases and J gave up 4 bases, with 14 bases separating them. CDR3 length equals 16 residues. The V gene's germline CDR1 is SGHRS and CDR2 YFSETQ. The CDR3 loop is CASSLEGDGGNQPQHF. DNA for the CDR3: TGCGCCAGCAGCTTGGAGGGGGACGGTGGAAATCAGCCCCAGCATTTT.

V usage is TRBV7-8 and J usage is TRBJ2-1; no firm D call. The germline CDR1 and CDR2 sequences are SGHVS and FQNEAQ. V lost 2 bases and J 4 bases, leaving 12 bases between the germline ends. This CDR3 is 15 amino acids long. The CDR3 region is CASSLMSGWYNEQFF. DNA for the CDR3: TGTGCCAGCAGCTTAATGTCAGGCTGGTACAATGAGCAGTTCTTC.